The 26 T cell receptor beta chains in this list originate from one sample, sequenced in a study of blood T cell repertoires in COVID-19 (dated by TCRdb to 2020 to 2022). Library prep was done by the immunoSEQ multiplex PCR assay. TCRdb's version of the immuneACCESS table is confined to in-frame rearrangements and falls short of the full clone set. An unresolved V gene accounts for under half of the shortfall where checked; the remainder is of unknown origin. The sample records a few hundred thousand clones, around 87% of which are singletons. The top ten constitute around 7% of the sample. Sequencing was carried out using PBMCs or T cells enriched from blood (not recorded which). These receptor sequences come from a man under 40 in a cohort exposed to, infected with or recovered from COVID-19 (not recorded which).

The CDR3 is CASSQRTSSYEQYF. The DNA of the CDR3 is TGCGCCAGCAGCCAACGGACTTCCTCCTACGAGCAGTACTTC. The genes are TRBV4-1 and TRBJ2-7, with D maybe TRBD2 (5 bases). Trimming removed 2 bases at V and 0 bases at J, with 8 bases between. This CDR3 has 14 residues. Germline V lookup: CDR1 MGHRA, CDR2 YSYEKL.

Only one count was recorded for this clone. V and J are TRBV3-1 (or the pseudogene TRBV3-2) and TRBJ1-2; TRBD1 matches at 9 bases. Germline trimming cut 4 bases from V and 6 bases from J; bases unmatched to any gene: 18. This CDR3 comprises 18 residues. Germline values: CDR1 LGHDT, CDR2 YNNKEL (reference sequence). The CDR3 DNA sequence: TGTGCCAGCAGCCGTTTCCGGGACAGGGCTTATCTGGGCGATGGCTACACCTTC. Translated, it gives CASSRFRDRAYLGDGYTF.

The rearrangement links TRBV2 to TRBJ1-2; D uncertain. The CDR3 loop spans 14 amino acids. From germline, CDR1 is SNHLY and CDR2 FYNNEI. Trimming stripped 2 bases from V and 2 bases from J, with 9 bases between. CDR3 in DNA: TGTGCCAGCAGTGAATATCGGGGAAACTATGGCTACACCTTC. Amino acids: CASSEYRGNYGYTF.

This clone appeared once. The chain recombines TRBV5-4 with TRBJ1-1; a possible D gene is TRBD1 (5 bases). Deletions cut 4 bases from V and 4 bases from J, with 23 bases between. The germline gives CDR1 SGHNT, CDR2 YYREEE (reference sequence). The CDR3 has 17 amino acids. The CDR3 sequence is CASSRSGNSVVGTEAFF. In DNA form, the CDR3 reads TGTGCCAGCAGCCGATCAGGGAATAGTGTAGTAGGCACTGAAGCTTTCTTT.

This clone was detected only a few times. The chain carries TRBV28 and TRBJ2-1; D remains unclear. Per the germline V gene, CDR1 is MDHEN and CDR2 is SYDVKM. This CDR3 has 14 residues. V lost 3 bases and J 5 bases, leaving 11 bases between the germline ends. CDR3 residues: CASSFSNSHNEQFF. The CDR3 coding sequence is TGTGCCAGCAGTTTTAGCAATTCCCACAATGAGCAGTTCTTC. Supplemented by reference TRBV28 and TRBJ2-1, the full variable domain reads DVKVTQSSRYLVKRTGEKVFLECVQDMDHENMFWYRQDPGLGLRLIYFSYDVKMKEKGDIPEGYSVSREKKERFSLILESASTNQTSMYLCASSFSNSHNEQFFGPGTRLTVL.

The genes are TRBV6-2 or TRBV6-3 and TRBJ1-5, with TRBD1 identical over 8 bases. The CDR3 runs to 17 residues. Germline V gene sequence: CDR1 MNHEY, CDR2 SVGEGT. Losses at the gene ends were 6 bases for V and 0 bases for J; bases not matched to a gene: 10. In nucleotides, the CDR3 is TGTGCCAGCAGCCCTTTATGGACAGGGCTTAGCAATCAGCCCCAGCATTTT. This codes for CASSPLWTGLSNQPQHF.

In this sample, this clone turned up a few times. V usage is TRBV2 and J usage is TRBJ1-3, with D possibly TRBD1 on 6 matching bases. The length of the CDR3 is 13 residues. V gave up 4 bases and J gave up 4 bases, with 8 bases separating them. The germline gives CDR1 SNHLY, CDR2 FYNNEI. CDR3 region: CASSVDRGNTIYF. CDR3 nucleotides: TGTGCCAGCAGTGTCGACAGGGGAAACACCATATATTTT.

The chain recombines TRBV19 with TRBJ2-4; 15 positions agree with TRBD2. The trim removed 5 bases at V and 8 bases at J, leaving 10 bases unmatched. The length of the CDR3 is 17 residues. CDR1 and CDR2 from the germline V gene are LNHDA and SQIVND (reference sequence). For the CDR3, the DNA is TGTGCCAGTAGTCTACAAGGACTAGCGGGAGGGCCGGACATTCAGTACTTC. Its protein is CASSLQGLAGGPDIQYF.

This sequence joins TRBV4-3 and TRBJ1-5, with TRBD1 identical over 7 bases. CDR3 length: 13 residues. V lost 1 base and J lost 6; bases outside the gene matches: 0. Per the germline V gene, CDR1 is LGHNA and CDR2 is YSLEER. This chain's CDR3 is CASSQAGGQPQHF. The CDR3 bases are TGCGCCAGCAGCCAAGCAGGGGGTCAGCCCCAGCATTTT.

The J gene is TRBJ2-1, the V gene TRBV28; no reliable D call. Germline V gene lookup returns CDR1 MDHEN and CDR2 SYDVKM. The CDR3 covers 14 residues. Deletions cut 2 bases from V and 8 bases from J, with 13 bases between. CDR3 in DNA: TGTGCCAGCAGTTTAGACTCTGAGGTCGATGAGCAGTTCTTC. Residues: CASSLDSEVDEQFF.

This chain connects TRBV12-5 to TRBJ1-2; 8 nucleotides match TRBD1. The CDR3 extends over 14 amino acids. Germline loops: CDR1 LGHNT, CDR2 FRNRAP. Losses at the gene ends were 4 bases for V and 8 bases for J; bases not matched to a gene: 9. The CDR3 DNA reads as TGTGCTAGTGGTTGGGACAGGTTCCCGGGGGGCTACACCTTC. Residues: CASGWDRFPGGYTF.

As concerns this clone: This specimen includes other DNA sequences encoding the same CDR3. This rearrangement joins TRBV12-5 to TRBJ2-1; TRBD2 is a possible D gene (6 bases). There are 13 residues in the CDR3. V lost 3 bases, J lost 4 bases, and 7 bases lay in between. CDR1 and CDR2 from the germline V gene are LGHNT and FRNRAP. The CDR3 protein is CASGLGGYNEQFF. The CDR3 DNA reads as TGTGCTAGTGGTTTAGGAGGGTACAATGAGCAGTTCTTC.

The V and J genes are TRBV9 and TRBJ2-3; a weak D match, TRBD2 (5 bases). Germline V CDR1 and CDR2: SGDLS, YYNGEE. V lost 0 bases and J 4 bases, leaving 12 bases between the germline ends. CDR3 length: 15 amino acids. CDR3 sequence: CASSVVGKEADTQYF. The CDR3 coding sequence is TGTGCCAGCAGCGTAGTGGGGAAGGAGGCAGATACGCAGTATTTT.

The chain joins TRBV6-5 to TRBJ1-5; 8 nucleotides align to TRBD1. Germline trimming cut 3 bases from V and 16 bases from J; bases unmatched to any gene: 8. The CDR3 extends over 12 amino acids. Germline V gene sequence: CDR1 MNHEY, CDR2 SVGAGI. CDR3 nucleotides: TGTGCCAGCAGTTATCCCGGGACAGGCCTACATTTT. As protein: CASSYPGTGLHF.

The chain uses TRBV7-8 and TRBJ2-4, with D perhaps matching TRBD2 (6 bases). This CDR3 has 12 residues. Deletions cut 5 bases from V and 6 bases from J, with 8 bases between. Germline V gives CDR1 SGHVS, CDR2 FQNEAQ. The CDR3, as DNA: TGTGCCAGCAGCCCCGGGGGAAACATTCAGTACTTC. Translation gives CASSPGGNIQYF. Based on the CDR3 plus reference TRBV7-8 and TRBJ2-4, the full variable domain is GAGVSQSPRYKVAKRGQDVALRCDPISGHVSLFWYQQALGQGPEFLTYFQNEAQLDKSGLPSDRFFAERPEGSVSTLKIQRTQQEDSAVYLCASSPGGNIQYFGAGTRLSVL.

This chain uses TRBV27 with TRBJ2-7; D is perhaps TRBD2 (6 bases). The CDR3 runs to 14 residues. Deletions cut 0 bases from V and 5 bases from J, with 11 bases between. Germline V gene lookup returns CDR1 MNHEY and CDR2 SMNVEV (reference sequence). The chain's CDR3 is CASSLSGGINEQYF. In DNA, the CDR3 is TGTGCCAGCAGTTTATCGGGGGGTATAAACGAGCAGTACTTC.

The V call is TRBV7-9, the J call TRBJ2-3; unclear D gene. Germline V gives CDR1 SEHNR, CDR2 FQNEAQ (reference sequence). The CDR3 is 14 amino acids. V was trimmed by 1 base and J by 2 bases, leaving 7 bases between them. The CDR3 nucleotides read TGTGCCAGCAGCTTAGATTCATCCACAGATACGCAGTATTTT. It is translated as CASSLDSSTDTQYF. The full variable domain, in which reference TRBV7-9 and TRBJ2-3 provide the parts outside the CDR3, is DTGVSQNPRHKITKRGQNVTFRCDPISEHNRLYWYRQTLGQGPEFLTYFQNEAQLEKSRLLSDRFSAERPKGSFSTLEIQRTEQGDSAMYLCASSLDSSTDTQYFGPGTRLTVL.

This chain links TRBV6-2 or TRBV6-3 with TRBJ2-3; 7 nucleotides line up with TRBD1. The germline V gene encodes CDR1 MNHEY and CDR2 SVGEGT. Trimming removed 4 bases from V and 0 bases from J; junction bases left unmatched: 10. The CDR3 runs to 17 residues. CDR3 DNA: TGTGCCAGCAGTTTGGGACAGTCCCTAACTAGCACAGATACGCAGTATTTT. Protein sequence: CASSLGQSLTSTDTQYF.

Here the CDR3 DNA reads TGTGCCAGTAGCCTCCCCGACAGGGGGCAAGTGGGGACTGAAGCTTTCTTT. Encoded protein: CASSLPDRGQVGTEAFF. The genes are TRBV19 and TRBJ1-1; TRBD1 agrees at 10 bases. The ends lost 6 bases at V and 5 bases at J; junction bases unmatched: 15. This CDR3 is 17 amino acids long. In germline, CDR1 is LNHDA, CDR2 SQIVND (reference sequence). The full variable domain, its missing parts supplied by reference TRBV19 and TRBJ1-1, is DGGITQSPKYLFRKEGQNVTLSCEQNLNHDAMYWYRQDPGQGLRLIYYSQIVNDFQKGDIAEGYSVSREKKESFPLTVTSAQKNPTAFYLCASSLPDRGQVGTEAFFGQGTRLTVV.

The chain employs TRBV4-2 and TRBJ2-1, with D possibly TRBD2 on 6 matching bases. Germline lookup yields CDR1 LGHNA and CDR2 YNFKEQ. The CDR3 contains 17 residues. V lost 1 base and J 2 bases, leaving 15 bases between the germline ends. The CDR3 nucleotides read TGTGCCAGCAGCCAAGGGGGAGCGGGCGAGGCCTACAATGAGCAGTTCTTC. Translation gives CASSQGGAGEAYNEQFF.

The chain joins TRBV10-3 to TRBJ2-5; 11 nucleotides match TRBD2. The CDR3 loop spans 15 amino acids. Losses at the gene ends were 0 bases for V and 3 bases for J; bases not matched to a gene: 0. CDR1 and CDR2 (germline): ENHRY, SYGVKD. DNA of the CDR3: TGTGCCATCAGTGAGTCGGGACTAGCGGAAGAGACCCAGTACTTC. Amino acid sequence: CAISESGLAEETQYF.

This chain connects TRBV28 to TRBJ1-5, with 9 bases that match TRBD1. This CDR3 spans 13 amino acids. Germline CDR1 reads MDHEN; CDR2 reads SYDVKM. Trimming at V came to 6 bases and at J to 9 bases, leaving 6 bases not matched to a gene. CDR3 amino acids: CASRGQGIGPQHF. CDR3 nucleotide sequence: TGTGCCAGCAGGGGACAGGGAATTGGGCCCCAGCATTTT.

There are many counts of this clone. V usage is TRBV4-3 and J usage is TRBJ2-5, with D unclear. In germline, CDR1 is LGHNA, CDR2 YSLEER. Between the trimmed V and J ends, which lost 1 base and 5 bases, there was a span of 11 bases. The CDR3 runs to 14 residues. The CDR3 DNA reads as TGCGCCAGCAGCCAAGGTTCGGGTAGGGAGACCCAGTACTTC. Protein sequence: CASSQGSGRETQYF.

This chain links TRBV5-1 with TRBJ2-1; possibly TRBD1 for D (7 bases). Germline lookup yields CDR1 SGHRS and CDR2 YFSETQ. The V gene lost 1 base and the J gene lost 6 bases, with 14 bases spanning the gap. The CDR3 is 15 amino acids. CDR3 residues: CASSLQGGLGNEQFF. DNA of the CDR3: TGCGCCAGCAGCTTGCAGGGGGGCTTAGGCAATGAGCAGTTCTTC. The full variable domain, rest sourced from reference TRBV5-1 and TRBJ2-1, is KAGVTQTPRYLIKTRGQQVTLSCSPISGHRSVSWYQQTPGQGLQFLFEYFSETQRNKGNFPGRFSGRQFSNSRSEMNVSTLELGDSALYLCASSLQGGLGNEQFFGPGTRLTVL.

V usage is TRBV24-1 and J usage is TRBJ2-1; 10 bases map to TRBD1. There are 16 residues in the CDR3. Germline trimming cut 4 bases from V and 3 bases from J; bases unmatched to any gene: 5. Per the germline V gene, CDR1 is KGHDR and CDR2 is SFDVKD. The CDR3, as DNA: TGTGCCACCAGTGAAACGGGACAGGGGTTCTACAATGAGCAGTTCTTC. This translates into CATSETGQGFYNEQFF.

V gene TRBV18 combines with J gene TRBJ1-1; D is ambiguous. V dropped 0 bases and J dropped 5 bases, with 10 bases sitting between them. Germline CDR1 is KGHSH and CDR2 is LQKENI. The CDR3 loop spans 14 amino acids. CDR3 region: CASSPPYPRTEAFF. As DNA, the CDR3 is TGTGCCAGCTCACCACCGTACCCTAGGACTGAAGCTTTCTTT.